These 23 T cell receptor beta chains were sequenced from one sample in a study of T cell responses to AZD1222 COVID-19 vaccine. Produced via immunoSEQ multiplex PCR; TCRdb's table is partial and in-frame only. The sample shows approximately 150,000 clones, 85% to 90% of them seen only once. The material sequenced was peripheral blood, taken 28 days after the second dose of the MenACWY control vaccine. These receptor sequences come from an adult who received the MenACWY meningococcal vaccine as a control.

V usage is TRBV24-1 and J usage is TRBJ1-5; D gene uncertain. The V end lost 3 bases, the J end lost 5 bases, and 4 bases lay between the germline ends. This CDR3 region has 12 residues. CDR1 and CDR2 (germline): KGHDR, SFDVKD. In nucleotides, the CDR3 is TGTGCCACCAGTGATGGATATCAGCCCCAGCATTTT. Translated: CATSDGYQPQHF.

V usage is TRBV28 and J usage is TRBJ1-6; TRBD1 aligns across 7 bases. The CDR3 loop spans 15 amino acids. CDR1 is MDHEN and CDR2 is SYDVKM in the germline V gene. Trimming at V came to 5 bases and at J to 10 bases, leaving 11 bases not matched to a gene. The CDR3 DNA follows: TGTGCCAGCAGTCTCCGGACAGGCAAGAGCTCACCCCTCCACTTT. It codes for CASSLRTGKSSPLHF.

The rearrangement links TRBV6-6 to TRBJ2-3; D ambiguous. Germline V CDR1 and CDR2: MNHNY, SVGAGI (reference sequence). There are 14 residues in the CDR3. Deletions cut 2 bases from V and 3 bases from J, with 9 bases between. The CDR3 sequence is CASSYGVWTDTQYF. CDR3 DNA: TGTGCCAGCAGTTACGGGGTTTGGACAGATACGCAGTATTTT.

This chain links TRBV7-9 with TRBJ2-7; the D gene is possibly TRBD1 (6 bases). The CDR3 has 17 amino acids. CDR1 is SEHNR, CDR2 FQNEAQ, per germline (reference sequence). Trimming left V 5 bases short and J 0 bases short, with 20 bases between. CDR3 in amino acids: CASSPVHFGGYSYEQYF. The CDR3 DNA reads as TGTGCCAGCAGCCCCGTCCATTTTGGGGGCTACTCCTACGAGCAGTACTTC.

The chain recombines TRBV9 with TRBJ2-1; D remains unclear. CDR1 SGDLS and CDR2 YYNGEE come from the germline V gene. Between the trimmed V and J ends, which lost 3 bases and 0 bases, there was a span of 16 bases. This CDR3 spans 17 amino acids. CDR3: CASSGPLPESSYNEQFF. CDR3 DNA sequence: TGTGCCAGCAGCGGACCCCTGCCGGAAAGCTCCTACAATGAGCAGTTCTTC.

This clone was found once. The chain employs TRBV28 and TRBJ2-2; D gene ambiguous. The CDR3 spans 15 residues. With 3 bases removed from V and 1 base from J, the gap between germline ends came to 9 bases. Germline V gene data show CDR1 as MDHEN and CDR2 as SYDVKM. The CDR3: CASSFGWENTGELFF. In nucleotides, the CDR3 is TGTGCCAGCAGTTTTGGATGGGAGAACACCGGGGAGCTGTTTTTT.

V usage is TRBV3-1 (or the pseudogene TRBV3-2) and J usage is TRBJ2-5; weak D call: TRBD2 (5 bases). V lost 4 bases and J 5 bases, leaving 17 bases between the germline ends. The germline V gene has CDR1 LGHDT and CDR2 YNNKEL (reference sequence). The length of the CDR3 is 15 residues. The CDR3 bases are TGTGCCAGCAGCCCACCGGCCTCGAGGGCGGAGACCCAGTACTTC. This encodes CASSPPASRAETQYF.

The table lists this clone with a count of one. This chain uses TRBV12-3 or TRBV12-4 with TRBJ1-5; D gene unclear. This CDR3 is built from 13 residues. With 8 bases removed from V and 5 bases from J, the gap between germline ends came to 13 bases. The CDR3 nucleotides are TGTGCCAGCCAGCGACGGACCCATCAGCCCCAGCATTTT. It is translated as CASQRRTHQPQHF.

The rearrangement links TRBV6-5 to TRBJ2-7; D gene unclear. This CDR3 region has 14 residues. Germline lookup yields CDR1 MNHEY and CDR2 SVGAGI. Trimming took off 2 bases at V and 0 bases at J, with 8 bases between the two ends. CDR3 nucleotides: TGTGCCAGCAGTTACGCCCTGGGCTCCTACGAGCAGTACTTC. It codes for CASSYALGSYEQYF.

The chain is built from TRBV10-3 and TRBJ2-3, with 8 bases fitting TRBD2. The CDR3 covers 17 residues. Germline V gene sequence: CDR1 ENHRY, CDR2 SYGVKD. The V and J ends lost 3 bases and 0 bases, in that order; junction bases with no gene match: 8. The CDR3 DNA sequence: TGTGCCATCAGTGAAGATAGCGGGGCCGGTAGCACAGATACGCAGTATTTT. It yields the protein CAISEDSGAGSTDTQYF.

The chain uses TRBV27 and TRBJ2-7; TRBD2 agrees at 7 bases. With 6 bases clipped from V and 5 bases from J, the junction kept 7 bases outside the gene matches. This CDR3 has 13 residues. Germline CDR1 is MNHEY and CDR2 is SMNVEV (reference sequence). CDR3 amino acids: CASRDPGGHEQYF. The DNA for the CDR3 is TGTGCCAGCAGAGACCCGGGAGGCCACGAGCAGTACTTC.

This CDR3 reads CASSLSPPGRTQYF. As DNA, the CDR3 is TGTGCCAGCAGTTTATCCCCCCCCGGGAGGACCCAGTACTTC. V and J are TRBV28 and TRBJ2-5; tentatively, D is TRBD2 (6 bases). The V gene lost 1 base and the J gene lost 7 bases, with 13 bases spanning the gap. The CDR3 spans 14 residues. Germline assignment: CDR1 MDHEN and CDR2 SYDVKM.

The V gene is TRBV6-6, the J gene TRBJ1-6; D not resolved. Germline CDR1 is MNHNY and CDR2 is SVGAGI (reference sequence). The CDR3 runs 13 residues. Trimming shortened V by 6 bases and J by 8 bases, and 11 bases separated the two germline ends. CDR3 DNA sequence: TGTGCCAGCAGGGGTTCGGCGGATTCACCCCTCCACTTT. This translates into CASRGSADSPLHF.

The chain joins TRBV24-1 to TRBJ2-1; D is ambiguous. Looked up from germline, CDR1 is KGHDR and CDR2 is SFDVKD. V lost 0 bases and J lost 6, with 5 bases in between. This CDR3 comprises 13 residues. Here the CDR3 reads CATSDLQINEQFF. CDR3 DNA: TGTGCCACCAGTGATTTGCAAATCAATGAGCAGTTCTTC.

The CDR3 loop reads CASSFVDSEKLFF. CDR3 nucleotide sequence: TGTGCCAGCAGCTTCGTCGACAGTGAAAAACTGTTTTTT. The chain is built from TRBV5-5 and TRBJ1-4; tentative D call: TRBD1 (5 bases). The CDR3 loop spans 13 amino acids. V lost 2 bases to trimming and J lost 7 bases, with 9 bases between them. The germline CDR1 and CDR2 sequences are SGHKS and YYEKEE (reference sequence).

The CDR3 region is CAWSSYENQPQHF. In nucleotides, the CDR3 is TGTGCCTGGAGTAGCTACGAGAATCAGCCCCAGCATTTT. The chain recombines TRBV30 with TRBJ1-5; D not certain. Germline V gene data show CDR1 as GTSNPN and CDR2 as SVGIG (reference sequence). The CDR3 has 13 residues. V lost 2 bases and J 4 bases, leaving 9 bases between the germline ends.

The CDR3 reads CASSFSRTGGETQYF. DNA for the CDR3: TGTGCCAGCAGCTTTTCTCGGACAGGGGGAGAGACCCAGTACTTC. The J gene is TRBJ2-5, the V gene TRBV7-9; TRBD1 agrees at 10 bases. In germline, CDR1 is SEHNR, CDR2 FQNEAQ (reference sequence). Trimming at V came to 3 bases and at J to 4 bases, leaving 5 bases not matched to a gene. This CDR3 contains 15 residues.

This sequence joins TRBV14 and TRBJ2-7; 7 bases agree with TRBD2. Germline V CDR1 and CDR2: SGHDN, FVKESK. The V segment lost 5 bases and the J segment 2 bases; nucleotides outside the gene matches: 15. The CDR3 is 17 amino acids. The DNA of the CDR3 is TGTGCCAGCAGCTACACCCCGGGGGAGGGGCGGACCTACGAGCAGTACTTC. This translates into CASSYTPGEGRTYEQYF.

The CDR3 here is CASRPPRGYEQYF. The CDR3 DNA reads as TGTGCCAGCAGACCTCCCCGGGGCTACGAGCAGTACTTC. The chain links TRBV6-5 to TRBJ2-7, with D perhaps matching TRBD2 (5 bases). The CDR3 is made up of 13 amino acids. The germline CDR1 and CDR2 sequences are MNHEY and SVGAGI. Trimming took off 6 bases at V and 3 bases at J, with 12 bases between the two ends.

The V call is TRBV9, the J call TRBJ2-2; D unresolved. Trimming removed 5 bases from V and 1 base from J, with 9 bases in between. CDR3 length equals 14 residues. Germline values: CDR1 SGDLS, CDR2 YYNGEE. As DNA, the CDR3 is TGTGCCAGCAGGAAATCAGGGAACACCGGGGAGCTGTTTTTT. Protein product: CASRKSGNTGELFF.

The V and J genes are TRBV30 and TRBJ1-6; D ambiguous. The CDR3 spans 12 residues. V was trimmed by 4 bases and J by 7 bases, leaving 8 bases between them. Germline loops: CDR1 GTSNPN, CDR2 SVGIG (reference sequence). The CDR3 nucleotides are TGTGCCTGGACCCAGACCAATTCACCCCTCCACTTT. Translated: CAWTQTNSPLHF. Full variable domain (outside the CDR3, taken from reference TRBV30 and TRBJ1-6): SQTIHQWPATLVQPVGSPLSLECTVEGTSNPNLYWYRQAAGRGLQLLFYSVGIGQISSEVPQNLSASRPQDRQFILSSKKLLLSDSGFYLCAWTQTNSPLHFGNGTRLTVT.

This chain uses TRBV28 with TRBJ1-2; D is unresolved. This CDR3 is 14 amino acids long. Germline CDR1 is MDHEN and CDR2 is SYDVKM. Trimming stripped 1 base from V and 5 bases from J, with 11 bases between. CDR3 amino acids: CASSLSGSPYGYTF. In nucleotides, the CDR3 is TGTGCCAGCAGTTTATCAGGCAGCCCGTATGGCTACACCTTC.

This clone was detected only a few times. V gene TRBV5-1 combines with J gene TRBJ1-6, with TRBD1 as a possible D gene (5 bases). The CDR3 contains 18 residues. Germline CDR1 and CDR2: SGHRS and YFSETQ. Trimming cost V 3 bases and J 2 bases, with 18 bases left between them. The DNA of the CDR3 is TGCGCCAGCAGCTCGCGGGACGGCGAAAATACCTATAATTCACCCCTCCACTTT. Its translation is CASSSRDGENTYNSPLHF.